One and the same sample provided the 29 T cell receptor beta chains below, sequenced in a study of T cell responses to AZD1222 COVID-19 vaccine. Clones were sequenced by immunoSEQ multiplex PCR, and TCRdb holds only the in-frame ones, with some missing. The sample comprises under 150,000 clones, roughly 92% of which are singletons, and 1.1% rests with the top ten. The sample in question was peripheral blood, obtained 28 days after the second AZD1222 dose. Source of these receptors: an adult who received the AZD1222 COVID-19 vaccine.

The CDR3 nucleotides are TGTGCCACCAGTACGTCGACTGGGGCCAACGTCCTGACTTTC. Protein: CATSTSTGANVLTF. The rearrangement uses TRBV24-1 and TRBJ2-6; D unclear. CDR1 KGHDR and CDR2 SFDVKD come from the germline V gene. The V end lost 6 bases, the J end lost 2 bases, and 7 bases lay between the germline ends. The CDR3 covers 14 residues.

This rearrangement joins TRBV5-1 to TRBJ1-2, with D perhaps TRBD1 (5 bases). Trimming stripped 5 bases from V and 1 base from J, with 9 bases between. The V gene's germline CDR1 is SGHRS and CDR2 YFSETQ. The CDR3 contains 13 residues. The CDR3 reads CASRLDSNYGYTF. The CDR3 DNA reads TGCGCCAGCAGACTAGACAGTAACTATGGCTACACCTTC.

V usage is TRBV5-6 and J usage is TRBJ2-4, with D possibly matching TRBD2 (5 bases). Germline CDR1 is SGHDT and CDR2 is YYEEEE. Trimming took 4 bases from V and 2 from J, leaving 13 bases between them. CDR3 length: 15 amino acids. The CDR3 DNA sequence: TGTGCCAGCAGCACTAGGACCCCAACCAAAAACATTCAGTACTTC. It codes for CASSTRTPTKNIQYF.

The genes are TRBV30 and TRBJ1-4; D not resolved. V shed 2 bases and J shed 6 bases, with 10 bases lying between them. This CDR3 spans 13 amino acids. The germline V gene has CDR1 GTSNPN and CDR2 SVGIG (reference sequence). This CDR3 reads CAWSQTTHEKLFF. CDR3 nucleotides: TGTGCCTGGAGTCAGACGACCCATGAAAAACTGTTTTTT.

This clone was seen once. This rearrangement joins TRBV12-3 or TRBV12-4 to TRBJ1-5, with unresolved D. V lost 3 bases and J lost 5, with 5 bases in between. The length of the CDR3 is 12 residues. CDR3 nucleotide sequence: TGTGCCAGCAGTTTCGGGGATCAGCCCCAGCATTTT. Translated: CASSFGDQPQHF.

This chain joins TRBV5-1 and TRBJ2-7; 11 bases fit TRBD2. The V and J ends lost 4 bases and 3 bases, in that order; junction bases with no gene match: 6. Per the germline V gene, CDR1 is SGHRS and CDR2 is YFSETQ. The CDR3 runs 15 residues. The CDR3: CASSPPTSGVYEQYF. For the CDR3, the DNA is TGCGCCAGCAGCCCCCCGACTAGCGGGGTCTACGAGCAGTACTTC.

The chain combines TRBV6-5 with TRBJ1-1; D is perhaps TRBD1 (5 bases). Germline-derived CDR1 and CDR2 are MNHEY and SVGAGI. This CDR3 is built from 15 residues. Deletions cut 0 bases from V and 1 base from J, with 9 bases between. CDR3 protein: CASSYSGAGNTEAFF. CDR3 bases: TGTGCCAGCAGTTACTCTGGGGCCGGGAACACTGAAGCTTTCTTT.

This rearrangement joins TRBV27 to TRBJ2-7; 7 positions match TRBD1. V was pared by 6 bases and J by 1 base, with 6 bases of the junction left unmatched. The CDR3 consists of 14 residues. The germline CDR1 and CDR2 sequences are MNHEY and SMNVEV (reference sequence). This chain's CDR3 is CASSRLGQSYEQYF. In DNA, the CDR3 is TGTGCCAGCAGCAGACTGGGACAGTCCTACGAGCAGTACTTC.

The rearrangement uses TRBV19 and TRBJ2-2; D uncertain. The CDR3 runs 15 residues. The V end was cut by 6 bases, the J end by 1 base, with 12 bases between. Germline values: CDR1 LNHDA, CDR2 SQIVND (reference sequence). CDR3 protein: CASSTGRMNTGELFF. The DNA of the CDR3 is TGTGCCAGTAGCACTGGACGGATGAACACCGGGGAGCTGTTTTTT. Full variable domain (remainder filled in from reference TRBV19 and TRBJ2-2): DGGITQSPKYLFRKEGQNVTLSCEQNLNHDAMYWYRQDPGQGLRLIYYSQIVNDFQKGDIAEGYSVSREKKESFPLTVTSAQKNPTAFYLCASSTGRMNTGELFFGEGSRLTVL.

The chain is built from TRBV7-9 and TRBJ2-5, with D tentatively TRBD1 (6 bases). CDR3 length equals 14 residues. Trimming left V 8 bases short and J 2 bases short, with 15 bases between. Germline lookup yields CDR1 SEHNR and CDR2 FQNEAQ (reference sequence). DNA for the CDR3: TGTGCCAGCGCCAAACAGGGATGGCAAGAGACCCAGTACTTC. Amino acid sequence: CASAKQGWQETQYF. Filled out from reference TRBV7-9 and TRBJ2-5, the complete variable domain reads DTGVSQNPRHKITKRGQNVTFRCDPISEHNRLYWYRQTLGQGPEFLTYFQNEAQLEKSRLLSDRFSAERPKGSFSTLEIQRTEQGDSAMYLCASAKQGWQETQYFGPGTRLLVL.

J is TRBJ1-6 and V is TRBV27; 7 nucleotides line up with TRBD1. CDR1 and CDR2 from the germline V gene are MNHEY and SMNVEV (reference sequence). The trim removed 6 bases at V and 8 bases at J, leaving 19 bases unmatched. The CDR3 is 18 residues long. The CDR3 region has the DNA TGTGCCAGCAGCTCAACCACCCAGACAGGGAGGTTATATTCACCCCTCCACTTT. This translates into CASSSTTQTGRLYSPLHF.

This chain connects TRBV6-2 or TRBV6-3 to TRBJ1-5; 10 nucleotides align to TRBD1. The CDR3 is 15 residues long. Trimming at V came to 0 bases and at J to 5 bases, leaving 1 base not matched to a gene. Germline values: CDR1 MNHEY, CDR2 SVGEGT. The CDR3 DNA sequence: TGTGCCAGCAGTTACTCAGGACAGGGGGATCAGCCCCAGCATTTT. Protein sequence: CASSYSGQGDQPQHF.

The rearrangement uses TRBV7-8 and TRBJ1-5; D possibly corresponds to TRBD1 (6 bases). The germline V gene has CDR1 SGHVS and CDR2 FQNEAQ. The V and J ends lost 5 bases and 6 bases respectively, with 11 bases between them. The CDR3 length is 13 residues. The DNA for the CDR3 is TGTGCCAGCAGCCCGGAGGGGGGTCAGCCCCAGCATTTT. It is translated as CASSPEGGQPQHF. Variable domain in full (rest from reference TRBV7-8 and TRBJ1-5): GAGVSQSPRYKVAKRGQDVALRCDPISGHVSLFWYQQALGQGPEFLTYFQNEAQLDKSGLPSDRFFAERPEGSVSTLKIQRTQQEDSAVYLCASSPEGGQPQHFGDGTRLSIL.

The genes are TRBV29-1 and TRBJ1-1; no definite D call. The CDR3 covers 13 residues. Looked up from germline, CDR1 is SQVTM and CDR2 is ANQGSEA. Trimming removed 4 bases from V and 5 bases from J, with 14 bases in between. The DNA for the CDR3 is TGCAGCGTTGCGGGAGGGAGCAGGACTGAAGCTTTCTTT. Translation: CSVAGGSRTEAFF.

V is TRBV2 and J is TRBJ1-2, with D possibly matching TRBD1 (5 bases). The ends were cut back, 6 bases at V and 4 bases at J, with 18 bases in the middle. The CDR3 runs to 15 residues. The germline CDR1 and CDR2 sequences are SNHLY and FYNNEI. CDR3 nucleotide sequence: TGTGCCAGCAGCGCTACAGGACCTTCGCTCTATGGCTACACCTTC. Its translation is CASSATGPSLYGYTF. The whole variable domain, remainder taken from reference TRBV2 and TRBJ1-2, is EPEVTQTPSHQVTQMGQEVILRCVPISNHLYFYWYRQILGQKVEFLVSFYNNEISEKSEIFDDQFSVERPDGSNFTLKIRSTKLEDSAMYFCASSATGPSLYGYTFGSGTRLTVV.

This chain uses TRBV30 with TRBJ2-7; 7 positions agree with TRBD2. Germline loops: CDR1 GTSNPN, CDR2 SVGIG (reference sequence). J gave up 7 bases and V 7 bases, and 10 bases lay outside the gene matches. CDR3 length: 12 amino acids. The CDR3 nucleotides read TGTGCCTACTCCCCGACGGGGGGAGAGCAGTACTTC. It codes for CAYSPTGGEQYF. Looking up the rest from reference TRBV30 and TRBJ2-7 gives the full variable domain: SQTIHQWPATLVQPVGSPLSLECTVEGTSNPNLYWYRQAAGRGLQLLFYSVGIGQISSEVPQNLSASRPQDRQFILSSKKLLLSDSGFYLCAYSPTGGEQYFGPGTRLTVT.

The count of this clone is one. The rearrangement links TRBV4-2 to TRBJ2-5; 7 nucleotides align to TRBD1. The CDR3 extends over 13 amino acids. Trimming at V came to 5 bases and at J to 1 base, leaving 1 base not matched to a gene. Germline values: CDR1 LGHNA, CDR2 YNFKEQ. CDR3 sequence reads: CASSSGGQETQYF. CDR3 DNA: TGTGCCAGCAGCTCAGGGGGCCAAGAGACCCAGTACTTC.

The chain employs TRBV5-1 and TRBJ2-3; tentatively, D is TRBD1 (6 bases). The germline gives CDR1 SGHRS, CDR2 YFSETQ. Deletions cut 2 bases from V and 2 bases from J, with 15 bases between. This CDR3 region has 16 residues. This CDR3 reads CASSFGTLKNTDTQYF. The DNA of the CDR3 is TGCGCCAGCAGCTTCGGGACACTAAAGAACACAGATACGCAGTATTTT.

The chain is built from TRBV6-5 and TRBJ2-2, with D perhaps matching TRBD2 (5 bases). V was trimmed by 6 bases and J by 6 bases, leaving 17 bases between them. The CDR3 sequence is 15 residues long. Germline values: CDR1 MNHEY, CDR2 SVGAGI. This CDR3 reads CASRPGVLPSGELFF. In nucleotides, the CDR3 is TGTGCCAGCAGGCCCGGGGTCCTCCCCTCCGGGGAGCTGTTTTTT.

CDR3 region: CASTPWGAKNIQYF. The CDR3 DNA reads as TGTGCCAGCACCCCGTGGGGTGCCAAAAACATTCAGTACTTC. The chain joins TRBV6-2 or TRBV6-3 to TRBJ2-4; no clear D. V lost 7 bases to trimming and J lost 1 base, with 11 bases between them. Germline V lookup: CDR1 MNHEY, CDR2 SVGEGT. The CDR3 contains 14 residues.

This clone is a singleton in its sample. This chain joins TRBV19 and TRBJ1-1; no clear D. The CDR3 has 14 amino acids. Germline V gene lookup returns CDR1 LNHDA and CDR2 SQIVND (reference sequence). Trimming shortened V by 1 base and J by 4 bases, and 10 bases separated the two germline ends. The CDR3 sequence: CASSIAEVGTEAFF. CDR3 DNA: TGTGCCAGTAGTATAGCGGAGGTTGGCACTGAAGCTTTCTTT.

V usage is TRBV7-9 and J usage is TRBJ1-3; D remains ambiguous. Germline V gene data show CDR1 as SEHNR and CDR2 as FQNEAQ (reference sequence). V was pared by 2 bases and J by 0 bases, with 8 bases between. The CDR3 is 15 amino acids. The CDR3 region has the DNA TGTGCCAGCAGCTTATTGGAGGGCTCTGGAAACACCATATATTTT. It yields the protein CASSLLEGSGNTIYF.

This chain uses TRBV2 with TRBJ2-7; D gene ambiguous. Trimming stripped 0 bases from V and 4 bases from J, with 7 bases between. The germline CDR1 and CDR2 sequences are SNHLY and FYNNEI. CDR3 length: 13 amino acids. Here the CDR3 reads CASSEAHGYEQYF. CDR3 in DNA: TGTGCCAGCAGTGAAGCGCACGGGTACGAGCAGTACTTC.

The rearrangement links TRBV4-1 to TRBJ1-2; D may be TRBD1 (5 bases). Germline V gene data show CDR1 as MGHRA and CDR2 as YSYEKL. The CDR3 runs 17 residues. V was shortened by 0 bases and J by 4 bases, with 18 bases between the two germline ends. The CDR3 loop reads CASSQDSGGTSSYGYTF. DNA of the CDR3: TGCGCCAGCAGCCAAGATTCCGGGGGGACCTCCTCCTATGGCTACACCTTC.

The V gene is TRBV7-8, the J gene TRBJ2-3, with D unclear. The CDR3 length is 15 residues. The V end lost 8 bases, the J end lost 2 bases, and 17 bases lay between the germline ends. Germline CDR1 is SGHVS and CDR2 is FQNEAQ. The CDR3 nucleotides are TGTGCCAGCCAACTGTCGGTTCCCAACACAGATACGCAGTATTTT. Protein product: CASQLSVPNTDTQYF.

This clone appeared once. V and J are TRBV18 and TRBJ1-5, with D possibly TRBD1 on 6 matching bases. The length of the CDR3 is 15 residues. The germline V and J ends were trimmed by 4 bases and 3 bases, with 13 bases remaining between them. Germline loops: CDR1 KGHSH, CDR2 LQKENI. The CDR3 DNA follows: TGTGCCAGCTCACTACAACAGGGAACCAATCAGCCCCAGCATTTT. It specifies CASSLQQGTNQPQHF.

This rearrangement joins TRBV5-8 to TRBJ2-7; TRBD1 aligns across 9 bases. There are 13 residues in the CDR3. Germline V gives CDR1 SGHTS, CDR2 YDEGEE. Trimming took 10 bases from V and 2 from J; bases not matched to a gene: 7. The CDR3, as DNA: TGTGCCGCAACTAGGACAGGGGCCTACGAGCAGTACTTC. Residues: CAATRTGAYEQYF.

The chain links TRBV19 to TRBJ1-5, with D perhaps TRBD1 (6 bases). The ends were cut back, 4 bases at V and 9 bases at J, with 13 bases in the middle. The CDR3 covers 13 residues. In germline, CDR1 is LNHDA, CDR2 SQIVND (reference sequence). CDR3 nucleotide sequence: TGTGCCAGTAGTAGTAGGGGGATCGGGCCCCAGCATTTT. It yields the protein CASSSRGIGPQHF.

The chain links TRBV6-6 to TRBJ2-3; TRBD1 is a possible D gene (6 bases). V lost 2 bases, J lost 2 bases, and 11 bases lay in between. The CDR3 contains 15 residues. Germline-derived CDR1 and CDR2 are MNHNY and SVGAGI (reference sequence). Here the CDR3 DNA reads TGTGCCAGCAGTTACGGGACACTATACACAGATACGCAGTATTTT. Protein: CASSYGTLYTDTQYF.